The 8 T cell receptor beta chains listed next were all sequenced from one sample in a study of blood T cell repertoires in COVID-19. Some clones are missing from TCRdb's copy, which holds only in-frame ones; the method was immunoSEQ multiplex PCR. Of roughly 45,000 clones in the sample, 89% were seen once. The sample consisted of peripheral blood. These receptors were taken from a human donor in a cohort sampled during active COVID-19.

J is TRBJ2-7 and V is TRBV19, with TRBD2 identical over 10 bases. The CDR3 totals 11 residues. Trimming removed 9 bases from V and 6 bases from J; junction bases left unmatched: 2. Germline V lookup: CDR1 LNHDA, CDR2 SQIVND (reference sequence). This chain's CDR3 is CASTSGVEQYF. CDR3 bases: TGTGCCAGCACTAGCGGGGTCGAGCAGTACTTC.

The gene calls are TRBV10-3 and TRBJ2-7; 8 nucleotides line up with TRBD1. The CDR3 is made up of 13 amino acids. CDR1 ENHRY and CDR2 SYGVKD come from the germline V gene. With 7 bases clipped from V and 1 base from J, the junction kept 3 bases outside the gene matches. The CDR3 nucleotides are TGTGCCATCACAGGACAGGGATCCTACGAGCAGTACTTC. Its translation: CAITGQGSYEQYF.

The V call is TRBV7-2, the J call TRBJ2-7; D possibly corresponds to TRBD1 (7 bases). The V end was cut by 1 base, the J end by 5 bases, with 15 bases between. CDR1 and CDR2 (germline): SGHTA, FQGNSA. This CDR3 spans 15 amino acids. The CDR3 reads CASSLEEGAIHEQYF. CDR3 DNA: TGTGCCAGCAGCTTAGAGGAGGGGGCTATCCACGAGCAGTACTTC.

The V gene is TRBV4-1, the J gene TRBJ1-5, with D possibly being TRBD1 (6 bases). The CDR3 is 16 amino acids. The ends were cut back, 0 bases at V and 1 base at J, with 10 bases in the middle. Germline values: CDR1 MGHRA, CDR2 YSYEKL. In DNA form, the CDR3 reads TGCGCCAGCAGCCAAGATCCCGGACAGAGCAATCAGCCCCAGCATTTT. As protein: CASSQDPGQSNQPQHF.

The V call is TRBV19, the J call TRBJ2-7; 7 bases match TRBD1. There are 15 residues in the CDR3. Germline CDR1 reads LNHDA; CDR2 reads SQIVND (reference sequence). V gave up 6 bases and J gave up 2 bases; unmatched junction bases: 10. The CDR3 region is CASSPGQTPPYEQYF. The CDR3 nucleotides read TGTGCCAGTAGCCCGGGACAGACCCCACCCTACGAGCAGTACTTC.

The chain couples TRBV18 to TRBJ1-2; 9 bases match TRBD1. The V and J ends lost 2 bases and 5 bases, in that order; junction bases with no gene match: 9. The CDR3 has 16 residues. Looked up from germline, CDR1 is KGHSH and CDR2 is LQKENI. In DNA form, the CDR3 reads TGTGCCAGCTCACCAAATGAAGGGGACAGGGTGTATGGCTACACCTTC. Translating gives CASSPNEGDRVYGYTF.

The genes are TRBV12-3 or TRBV12-4 and TRBJ1-2; D remains unclear. With 3 bases removed from V and 8 bases from J, the gap between germline ends came to 13 bases. This CDR3 has 13 residues. CDR3 in amino acids: CASSLRGWRGYTF. The CDR3 DNA is TGTGCCAGCAGTTTGCGGGGATGGAGGGGCTACACCTTC.

The chain links TRBV5-1 to TRBJ1-4; the D is unclear. With 4 bases removed from V and 8 bases from J, the gap between germline ends came to 12 bases. Germline CDR1 SGHRS, CDR2 YFSETQ. The CDR3 totals 13 residues. CDR3 DNA sequence: TGCGCCAGCAGCCGCGACGTCGGGGAAAAACTGTTTTTT. Its translation: CASSRDVGEKLFF. The full variable domain, completed using reference TRBV5-1 and TRBJ1-4, is KAGVTQTPRYLIKTRGQQVTLSCSPISGHRSVSWYQQTPGQGLQFLFEYFSETQRNKGNFPGRFSGRQFSNSRSEMNVSTLELGDSALYLCASSRDVGEKLFFGSGTQLSVL.